This T cell receptor beta chain was retrieved from a study of post-analysis software for immune sequencing data. Overall study findings and caveats: Pronounced co-clustering by F measure was evident among identically batched samples. Among multiple sclerosis patients, normalized Chao1 diversity was significantly below that of controls. The study found TRBV5-6, TRBV5-1 and TRBV20-1 among about five TRBV segments more frequent in patients than controls.

As regards this clonotype: Its matching antigen is unknown. The junction departs from germline at one end; a sequencing error may be responsible.

The CDR3 runs 13 residues. The TCR beta cDNA libraries contained unique molecular identifiers. Via MiXCR, TCRdb re-called the PCR reads, giving one row per CDR3 protein. This table holds about 540,000 distinct CDR3 sequences, 30% to 40% found once. The V gene is TRBV12-3 or TRBV12-4, the J gene TRBJ1-5; D gene uncertain. The source material was blood. The clonotype was recovered from a girl aged 2-17 years with multiple sclerosis. CDR3 nucleotide sequence: TGTGCCAACAGTTTAGTCAGCAATCAGCCCCAGCATTTT. It specifies CANSLVSNQPQHF.